Below, 11 T cell receptor beta chains from the same sample are listed, as sequenced in a study of T cells in Graves' hyperthyroidism and ophthalmopathy. Amplified TCR beta CDR3 regions came from RNA transcripts. With the HTBI primer set, the TCR CDR3 went through a first round of RT-PCR. Using its own MiXCR run on the multiplex PCR reads, TCRdb lists one record per CDR3 protein. The sample shows a few hundred thousand distinct CDR3 sequences, about a sixth of them seen only once. The sample was blood. These receptors were obtained from a woman aged 18-29 years with Graves' hyperthyroidism.

This clonotype came up a few times. V gene TRBV7-3 combines with J gene TRBJ2-3; TRBD2 matches at 8 bases. The V and J ends lost 5 bases and 1 base, in that order; junction bases with no gene match: 5. CDR3 size: 15 residues. Per germline, CDR1 SGHTA and CDR2 FQGTGA. DNA for the CDR3: TGTGCCAGCAGCGCCGGACTAGCCGGCACAGATACGCAGTATTTT. It translates to CASSAGLAGTDTQYF.

This CDR3 reads CASSLPGTQAWRFF. The CDR3, as DNA: TGTGCCAGCAGCCTGCCAGGGACGCAGGCCTGGAGGTTCTTC. This rearrangement joins TRBV11-1 to TRBJ2-1; D may correspond to TRBD1 or TRBD2 (5 bases each). Germline V CDR1 and CDR2: SGHAT, FQDESV (reference sequence). This CDR3 has 14 amino acids. The germline V and J ends were trimmed by 5 bases and 15 bases, with 23 bases remaining between them.

On this clonotype: A much larger clone lies a single base off, so this may be a read error. J is TRBJ2-7 and V is TRBV7-9; D is perhaps TRBD1 (5 bases). CDR3 length: 17 amino acids. Looked up from germline, CDR1 is SEHNR and CDR2 is FQNEAQ (reference sequence). CDR3 loop: CASSLSAGRAESYERYF. The CDR3 coding sequence is TGTGCCAGCAGCTTATCCGCAGGCAGGGCAGAATCCTACGAGCGGTACTTC.

V gene TRBV7-8 combines with J gene TRBJ2-6; unclear D gene. Trimming removed 2 bases at V and 0 bases at J, with 14 bases between. Germline V lookup: CDR1 SGHVS, CDR2 FQNEAQ. The CDR3 is 18 amino acids. CDR3 bases: TGTGCCAGCAGCTTATGGAGTCCAATACGCTCTGGGGCCAACGTCCTGACTTTC. Its protein is CASSLWSPIRSGANVLTF.

The DNA for the CDR3 is TGTGCCATCAGTTTTAGCGGTGGTAGCTCCTACAATGAGCAGTTCTTC. This translates into CAISFSGGSSYNEQFF. This chain uses TRBV10-3 with TRBJ2-1; the D gene is possibly TRBD2 (6 bases). Trimming left V 5 bases short and J 0 bases short, with 14 bases between. This CDR3 contains 16 residues. Germline values: CDR1 ENHRY, CDR2 SYGVKD.

The chain carries TRBV6-1 and TRBJ2-7; TRBD1 agrees at 11 bases. Looked up from germline, CDR1 is MNHNS and CDR2 is SASEGT. The CDR3 length is 15 residues. V gave up 5 bases and J gave up 2 bases; unmatched junction bases: 5. In DNA form, the CDR3 reads TGTGCCAGCAGTAAGGGGACAGGGGGGCCCTACGAGCAGTACTTC. It encodes CASSKGTGGPYEQYF.

The chain has TRBV20-1 and TRBJ2-1; D gene unclear. The CDR3 covers 14 residues. The germline V gene encodes CDR1 DFQATT and CDR2 SNEGSKA (reference sequence). The DNA of the CDR3 is TGCAGCGGTATTGGGCGGTTCTCCTACAATGAGCAGTTCTTC. Protein product: CSGIGRFSYNEQFF.

This chain uses TRBV10-3 with TRBJ2-2, with 7 nucleotides matching TRBD1. The CDR3 extends over 14 amino acids. V shed 6 bases and J 2 bases; nucleotides not matched to a gene: 3. Germline values: CDR1 ENHRY, CDR2 SYGVKD. This CDR3 reads CAIRTGSNTGELFF. CDR3 coding DNA: TGTGCCATCAGGACAGGGTCTAACACCGGGGAGCTGTTTTTT.

This clonotype has just a few counts. This chain uses TRBV7-9 with TRBJ1-2; D is undetermined. Trimming removed 1 base from V and 5 bases from J, with 8 bases in between. The CDR3 runs to 13 residues. Germline V gives CDR1 SEHNR, CDR2 FQNEAQ (reference sequence). The CDR3 protein is CASSLESGYGYTF. The CDR3 DNA follows: TGTGCCAGCAGCTTAGAATCCGGTTATGGCTACACCTTC.

The table lists this clonotype with many counts. V is TRBV28 and J is TRBJ2-3, with 10 bases fitting TRBD2. Germline V gives CDR1 MDHEN, CDR2 SYDVKM. V was clipped by 3 bases and J by 5 bases; unmatched bases: 8. The CDR3 runs 16 residues. DNA for the CDR3: TGTGCCAGCAGTTTGAAGCGGGAGGGCCGAGGAGATACGCAGTATTTT. It yields the protein CASSLKREGRGDTQYF.

This clonotype has a count of ten or more. This chain joins TRBV6-1 and TRBJ2-7, with D perhaps TRBD1 (6 bases). This CDR3 contains 14 residues. The ends were cut back, 3 bases at V and 2 bases at J, with 11 bases in the middle. Germline V gives CDR1 MNHNS, CDR2 SASEGT. CDR3 sequence reads: CASSDGPGAYEQYF. The CDR3 bases are TGTGCCAGCAGTGACGGACCAGGGGCCTACGAGCAGTACTTC.